The subject of this entry is one T cell receptor beta chain. The data derive from a study of blood T cell repertoires in COVID-19. CDR1 is SNHLY, CDR2 FYNNEI, per germline. J gave up 8 bases and V 11 bases, and 10 bases lay outside the gene matches. There are 13 residues in the CDR3. The assay was immunoSEQ multiplex PCR, and TCRdb's table has in-frame clones only and misses some. The sample carries approximately 61,000 clones, around 88% recorded once. The gene calls are TRBV2 and TRBJ1-2, with 11 nucleotides matching TRBD1. This TCR was recovered from a woman over 75 with active COVID-19. Sequenced input: peripheral blood. CDR3 nucleotide sequence: TGTGCCTTTAGGCCGGACAGGGGGCGAGGCTACACCTTC. It translates to CAFRPDRGRGYTF.